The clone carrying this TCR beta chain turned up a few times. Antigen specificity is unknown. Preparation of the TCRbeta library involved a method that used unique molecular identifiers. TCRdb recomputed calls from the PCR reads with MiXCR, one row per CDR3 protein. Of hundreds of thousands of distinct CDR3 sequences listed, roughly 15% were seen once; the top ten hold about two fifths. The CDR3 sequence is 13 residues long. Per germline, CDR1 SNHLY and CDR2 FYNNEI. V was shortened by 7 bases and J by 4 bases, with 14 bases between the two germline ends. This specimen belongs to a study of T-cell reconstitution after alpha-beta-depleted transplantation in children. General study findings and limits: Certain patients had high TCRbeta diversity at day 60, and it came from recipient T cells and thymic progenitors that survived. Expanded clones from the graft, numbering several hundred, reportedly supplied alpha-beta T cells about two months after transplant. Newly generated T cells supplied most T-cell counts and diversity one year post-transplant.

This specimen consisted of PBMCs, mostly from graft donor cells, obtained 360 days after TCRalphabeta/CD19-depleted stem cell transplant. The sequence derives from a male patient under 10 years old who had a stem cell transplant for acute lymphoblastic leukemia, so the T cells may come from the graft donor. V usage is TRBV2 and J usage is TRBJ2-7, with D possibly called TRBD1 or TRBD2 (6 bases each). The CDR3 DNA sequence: TGTGCCAGCATGGGGGGCGCAATATACGAGCAGTACTTC. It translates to CASMGGAIYEQYF.